One sample yielded the 25 T cell receptor beta chains listed below, sequenced in a study of cytomegalovirus exposure and HLA in healthy donors. Primers for the PCR totalled 60 Vbeta and 13 Jbeta. Profiled with immunoSEQ multiplex PCR; TCRdb holds only in-frame clones, not every one. The sample has around 91,000 clones, about 88% seen once. Input material: PBMCs. Source of these receptors: a man between 18 and 29 years old in good health and CMV-seronegative.

As DNA, the CDR3 is TGTGCCAGCAGTTTTAACAGGGGGCCCGAGCAGTACTTC. It specifies CASSFNRGPEQYF. The chain combines TRBV27 with TRBJ2-7; TRBD1 aligns across 9 bases. The germline V gene encodes CDR1 MNHEY and CDR2 SMNVEV (reference sequence). V shed 3 bases, J shed 6 bases, and the junction held 3 bases outside the gene matches. This CDR3 region has 13 residues.

This clone occurred a few times. The J gene is TRBJ2-7, the V gene TRBV6-5, with 7 bases that match TRBD1. Germline V gives CDR1 MNHEY, CDR2 SVGAGI. This CDR3 comprises 15 residues. V lost 2 bases and J lost 0; bases outside the gene matches: 4. CDR3 nucleotides: TGTGCCAGCAGTTACAGGGGGCGAAGCTCCTACGAGCAGTACTTC. Encoded protein: CASSYRGRSSYEQYF.

The chain carries TRBV2 and TRBJ2-3; 8 bases agree with TRBD1. J was trimmed by 5 bases and V by 8 bases; bases with no gene match: 9. The CDR3 is 14 amino acids. CDR1 is SNHLY, CDR2 FYNNEI, per germline. CDR3 sequence: CASRPDRAQDTQYF. CDR3 in DNA: TGTGCCAGCCGCCCGGACAGGGCCCAAGATACGCAGTATTTT.

The genes are TRBV6-1 and TRBJ2-1; 7 positions agree with TRBD2. V trimming: 4 bases; J trimming: 4 bases; junction bases outside the gene matches: 7. The CDR3 spans 15 residues. Germline-derived CDR1 and CDR2 are MNHNS and SASEGT. The CDR3 bases are TGTGCCAGCAGTGTGGGGACTACCCGATACAATGAGCAGTTCTTC. Its protein is CASSVGTTRYNEQFF.

V and J are TRBV19 and TRBJ1-1; 9 bases map to TRBD1. This CDR3 is 16 amino acids long. Trimming cost V 5 bases and J 4 bases; bases outside gene matches: 11. Germline V CDR1 and CDR2: LNHDA, SQIVND (reference sequence). The CDR3 is CASSPSRGQGFTEAFF. The CDR3 DNA reads as TGTGCCAGTAGTCCCTCAAGGGGACAGGGATTCACTGAAGCTTTCTTT.

This chain joins TRBV9 and TRBJ1-1, with unresolved D. V was shortened by 0 bases and J by 4 bases, with 10 bases between the two germline ends. The CDR3 runs 14 residues. The germline CDR1 and CDR2 sequences are SGDLS and YYNGEE. CDR3 sequence (DNA): TGTGCCAGCAGCGTAGACCACAGAGCCACTGAAGCTTTCTTT. Translating it yields CASSVDHRATEAFF.

This clone was detected only once. The rearrangement joins TRBV19 to TRBJ2-7; D perhaps matches TRBD2 (6 bases). The germline V and J ends were trimmed by 2 bases and 10 bases, with 12 bases remaining between them. Germline V gene sequence: CDR1 LNHDA, CDR2 SQIVND (reference sequence). The CDR3 runs to 12 residues. The CDR3 here is CASSINLGLQYF. The CDR3 bases are TGTGCCAGTAGTATAAACCTGGGACTCCAGTACTTC.

The V call is TRBV4-3, the J call TRBJ2-1, with 8 bases identical to TRBD2. Germline CDR1 and CDR2: LGHNA and YSLEER. This CDR3 region has 17 residues. V gave up 4 bases and J gave up 7 bases; unmatched junction bases: 15. The CDR3 is CASSRGPSGSQMNEQFF. The CDR3 bases are TGCGCCAGCAGCCGCGGACCTAGCGGGTCCCAGATGAATGAGCAGTTCTTC.

The chain combines TRBV25-1 with TRBJ1-2; 7 bases match TRBD1. V shed 3 bases and J 5 bases; nucleotides not matched to a gene: 3. Germline CDR1 is MGHDK and CDR2 is SYGVNS. This CDR3 has 13 residues. CDR3 nucleotide sequence: TGTGCCAGCAGTGAGACAGGGATTTATGGCTACACCTTC. This translates into CASSETGIYGYTF.

This clone has a single count. The CDR3 is CASSALENSYEQYF. DNA for the CDR3: TGTGCCAGCAGCGCCTTAGAAAACTCCTACGAGCAGTACTTC. The J gene is TRBJ2-7, the V gene TRBV9; D not resolved. V was pared by 3 bases and J by 0 bases, with 10 bases between. Germline values: CDR1 SGDLS, CDR2 YYNGEE. This CDR3 contains 14 residues.

The CDR3 bases are TGTGCCAGCAGCCAAGATGACAGGGGGCAAAACGGGGAGCTGTTTTTT. Translating it yields CASSQDDRGQNGELFF. The chain recombines TRBV4-2 with TRBJ2-2; 10 nucleotides align to TRBD1. The V and J ends lost 0 bases and 7 bases, in that order; junction bases with no gene match: 5. Germline lookup yields CDR1 LGHNA and CDR2 YNFKEQ. This CDR3 has 16 residues.

The chain combines TRBV6-1 with TRBJ1-5; D is unresolved. The CDR3 has 16 residues. The germline gives CDR1 MNHNS, CDR2 SASEGT. V shed 3 bases and J shed 0 bases, with 12 bases lying between them. CDR3 nucleotide sequence: TGTGCCAGCAGTGAGAGCTTAGTGTTTAGCAATCAGCCCCAGCATTTT. Protein sequence: CASSESLVFSNQPQHF.

The chain employs TRBV2 and TRBJ2-7, with TRBD1 as a possible D gene (5 bases). V was trimmed by 2 bases and J by 7 bases, leaving 9 bases between them. The CDR3 loop spans 12 amino acids. In germline, CDR1 is SNHLY, CDR2 FYNNEI. The CDR3 loop reads CASSETGAEQYF. CDR3 coding DNA: TGTGCCAGCAGTGAAACTGGGGCAGAGCAGTACTTC.

This chain links TRBV9 with TRBJ1-2, with D uncertain. Trimming removed 0 bases at V and 8 bases at J, with 11 bases between. This CDR3 spans 13 amino acids. Looked up from germline, CDR1 is SGDLS and CDR2 is YYNGEE. The CDR3 loop is CASSVDTQRGYTF. CDR3 nucleotide sequence: TGTGCCAGCAGCGTAGACACCCAGCGGGGCTACACCTTC. Based on the CDR3 plus reference TRBV9 and TRBJ1-2, the full variable domain is DSGVTQTPKHLITATGQRVTLRCSPRSGDLSVYWYQQSLDQGLQFLIQYYNGEERAKGNILERFSAQQFPDLHSELNLSSLELGDSALYFCASSVDTQRGYTFGSGTRLTVV.

To note about this clone: Other DNA sequences in this specimen translate into the identical CDR3. This chain joins TRBV6-5 and TRBJ2-7; possibly TRBD1 for D (5 bases). Germline CDR1 MNHEY, CDR2 SVGAGI. V was cut by 2 bases and J by 3 bases, with 5 bases left in between. The CDR3 contains 12 residues. The CDR3 nucleotides read TGTGCCAGCAGTTACACAGGCTACGAGCAGTACTTC. Protein: CASSYTGYEQYF.

V is TRBV30 and J is TRBJ2-1; 8 bases fit TRBD2. This CDR3 spans 13 amino acids. V was clipped by 3 bases and J by 2 bases; unmatched bases: 0. CDR1 and CDR2 from the germline V gene are GTSNPN and SVGIG (reference sequence). CDR3 DNA sequence: TGTGCCTGGAGCGGGAGGGCCTACAATGAGCAGTTCTTC. Translation gives CAWSGRAYNEQFF.

The V and J genes are TRBV30 and TRBJ1-6; unclear D gene. V lost 0 bases, J lost 7 bases, and 13 bases lay in between. Germline loops: CDR1 GTSNPN, CDR2 SVGIG (reference sequence). This CDR3 has 15 residues. CDR3 coding DNA: TGTGCCTGGAGTGTAGGCGGTCAGCTAAATTCACCCCTCCACTTT. This encodes CAWSVGGQLNSPLHF.

This clone was seen more than once but under ten times. V and J are TRBV28 and TRBJ2-2, with 11 bases that match TRBD1. CDR3 length: 19 residues. CDR1 is MDHEN and CDR2 is SYDVKM in the germline V gene. J was trimmed by 4 bases and V by 0 bases; bases with no gene match: 10. This chain's CDR3 is CASSLWIAGTGGTTGELFF. The CDR3 coding sequence is TGTGCCAGCAGTTTATGGATAGCTGGGACAGGGGGAACCACCGGGGAGCTGTTTTTT.

The J gene is TRBJ1-5, the V gene TRBV5-1, with TRBD1 identical over 10 bases. The CDR3 has 15 residues. Trimming removed 0 bases from V and 7 bases from J; junction bases left unmatched: 4. CDR1 is SGHRS and CDR2 is YFSETQ in the germline V gene. CDR3 bases: TGCGCCAGCAGCTTGGGGGACAGGGGAGACCAGCCCCAGCATTTT. It encodes CASSLGDRGDQPQHF.

The chain recombines TRBV6-1 with TRBJ2-7; TRBD2 might be the D (5 bases). The CDR3 extends over 13 amino acids. Germline loops: CDR1 MNHNS, CDR2 SASEGT. The V gene lost 6 bases and the J gene lost 3 bases, with 12 bases spanning the gap. Written as DNA, the CDR3 is TGTGCCAGCAGGGAGGTAGACTACTACGAGCAGTACTTC. Translating gives CASREVDYYEQYF.

The chain couples TRBV6-5 to TRBJ2-2; 8 positions match TRBD1. Germline V gives CDR1 MNHEY, CDR2 SVGAGI. J lost 0 bases, V lost 6 bases, and 3 bases had no gene match. This CDR3 contains 15 residues. The CDR3 DNA reads TGTGCCAGCAGAGCGGACAGGGCGAACACCGGGGAGCTGTTTTTT. This gives the protein CASRADRANTGELFF.

V and J are TRBV6-1 and TRBJ1-5, with D maybe TRBD1 (6 bases). The CDR3 runs to 13 residues. Germline V gives CDR1 MNHNS, CDR2 SASEGT. V lost 10 bases and J 5 bases, leaving 15 bases between the germline ends. The CDR3 DNA is TGTGCCACCATACGACAGGTTGATCAGCCCCAGCATTTT. It yields the protein CATIRQVDQPQHF.

In nucleotides, the CDR3 is TGTGCCTGGACAGGGGGTGGTTCACCCCTCCACTTT. This sequence encodes CAWTGGGSPLHF. The rearrangement uses TRBV30 and TRBJ1-6; 7 bases align to TRBD1. CDR3 size: 12 residues. The J segment lost 9 bases and the V segment lost 4 bases, leaving 3 bases of the junction unmatched. From germline, CDR1 is GTSNPN and CDR2 SVGIG (reference sequence).

The genes are TRBV6-6 and TRBJ2-2, with a weak D call TRBD2 (6 bases). The germline gives CDR1 MNHNY, CDR2 SVGAGI (reference sequence). Trimming took off 10 bases at V and 6 bases at J, with 18 bases between the two ends. The length of the CDR3 is 14 residues. The CDR3 is CAIRKDGLPGELFF. The CDR3 bases are TGTGCCATCAGAAAAGATGGACTACCCGGGGAGCTGTTTTTT.

Written as DNA, the CDR3 is TGTGCCAGCAGCAACATCCCGGACAGGGCCTACGAGCAGTACTTC. It is translated as CASSNIPDRAYEQYF. The chain uses TRBV7-6 and TRBJ2-7; TRBD1 matches at 8 bases. The CDR3 consists of 15 residues. Germline CDR1 reads SGHVS; CDR2 reads FNYEAQ. Trimming cost V 5 bases and J 2 bases; bases outside gene matches: 8.